This section outlines one T cell receptor (beta chain) sequence together with its context. What it binds is unknown. This sample stems from a study of T cell responses to AZD1222 COVID-19 vaccine. As for the study in general: Timing groups of about 4 and about 12 weeks for second doses were pooled. The study, taken as a whole, reports: Repertoires were collected only later (after the peak T cell response had occurred). White British donors predominated, females outnumbered males, and clonal diversity was possibly underestimated.

Clones were read by immunoSEQ multiplex PCR, and TCRdb kept only the in-frame ones, dropping some. In the table there are around 160,000 clones, about 93% of which are singletons. This CDR3 is 13 amino acids long. Trimming stripped 0 bases from V and 10 bases from J, with 13 bases between. CDR1 SGDLS and CDR2 YYNGEE come from the germline V gene. The TCR originated in an adult in good health. Sequencing was performed on peripheral blood, taken on day 0 of AZD1222 vaccination. The rearrangement uses TRBV9 and TRBJ1-1; D unresolved. The CDR3 is CASSVVAGGRAFF. The CDR3 nucleotides read TGTGCCAGCAGCGTAGTGGCAGGCGGACGAGCTTTCTTT.